A selection of T cell receptor beta chains follows, all from one sample in a study of cytomegalovirus exposure and HLA in healthy donors. Libraries were prepared by immunoSEQ multiplex PCR; TCRdb keeps only in-frame clonotypes and omits some of them. Of roughly 200,000 clones in the sample, 75% to 80% were seen once. What was sequenced was PBMCs. The receptors stem from a woman aged 25 to 39 in good health and CMV-seropositive. Each CDR3 is given with its conserved first and last residue. The order of the fields is J gene, V gene, D gene, clone size, CDR3 DNA, CDR3 protein. A D gene is named only where the DNA matches it firmly. The size of a clone is reported for some rows only, either as once, few or many, or as a class for expanded clones.

j_call: TRBJ1-1
v_call: TRBV9
d_call: TRBD1
clone_size: -
cdr3_nt: TGTGCCAGCAGCGAGGGACAGGGGGCGCAGTACACTGAAGCTTTCTTT
cdr3_aa: CASSEGQGAQYTEAFF

j_call: TRBJ1-1
v_call: TRBV27
d_call: -
clone_size: -
cdr3_nt: TGTGCCAGCAGCCAAAAGGGGCGGGGGGGACCTGAAGCTTTCTTT
cdr3_aa: CASSQKGRGGPEAFF

j_call: TRBJ1-2
v_call: TRBV7-3
d_call: TRBD1
clone_size: -
cdr3_nt: TGTGCCAGCAGCTTAACCCCTGGAGCTGACAGGGAAAATGGCTACACCTTC
cdr3_aa: CASSLTPGADRENGYTF

j_call: TRBJ2-7
v_call: TRBV11-3
d_call: -
clone_size: few
cdr3_nt: TGTGCCAGCAGCTTAAGCCACGAGCAGTACTTC
cdr3_aa: CASSLSHEQYF

j_call: TRBJ2-7
v_call: TRBV19
d_call: -
clone_size: -
cdr3_nt: TGTGCCAGTAGTATTTCATTCAGCTACGAGCAGTACTTC
cdr3_aa: CASSISFSYEQYF

j_call: TRBJ1-2
v_call: TRBV6-1
d_call: -
clone_size: -
cdr3_nt: TGTGCCAGCCGGTACGTCTATGGCTACACCTTC
cdr3_aa: CASRYVYGYTF

j_call: TRBJ2-5
v_call: TRBV7-6
d_call: -
clone_size: -
cdr3_nt: TGTGCCAGCAGCTTAGGACAGCAAGAGACCCAGTACTTC
cdr3_aa: CASSLGQQETQYF

j_call: TRBJ2-7
v_call: TRBV19
d_call: -
clone_size: -
cdr3_nt: TGTGCCAGTAGTATAACGGGGAACGACTACGAGCAGTACTTC
cdr3_aa: CASSITGNDYEQYF

j_call: TRBJ2-3
v_call: TRBV19
d_call: TRBD1
clone_size: -
cdr3_nt: TGTGCCAGTAGTGTGACAGGGCCTTATAGCACAGATACGCAGTATTTT
cdr3_aa: CASSVTGPYSTDTQYF

j_call: TRBJ2-5
v_call: TRBV6-7
d_call: -
clone_size: -
cdr3_nt: TGTGCCAGCAGTTCCAGACTAGAAGAGACCCAGTACTTC
cdr3_aa: CASSSRLEETQYF

j_call: TRBJ2-7
v_call: TRBV18
d_call: TRBD2
clone_size: -
cdr3_nt: TGTGCCAGCTCTTCAAGTCCGGGACTACCATACGAGCAGTACTTC
cdr3_aa: CASSSSPGLPYEQYF

j_call: TRBJ2-2
v_call: TRBV30
d_call: TRBD1
clone_size: -
cdr3_nt: TGTGCCTCGATGGGGACAGGGAGGATCACCGGGGAGCTGTTTTTT
cdr3_aa: CASMGTGRITGELFF

j_call: TRBJ2-7
v_call: TRBV28
d_call: -
clone_size: -
cdr3_nt: TGTGCCAGCAGTGATGGGGCGCGGGAGCAGTACTTC
cdr3_aa: CASSDGAREQYF

j_call: TRBJ2-7
v_call: TRBV14
d_call: -
clone_size: -
cdr3_nt: TGTGCCAGCAGCCAAGGTCTTGGACAGTCCTACGAGCAGTACTTC
cdr3_aa: CASSQGLGQSYEQYF

j_call: TRBJ2-7
v_call: TRBV13
d_call: TRBD2
clone_size: -
cdr3_nt: TGTGCCAGCAGCTTCGGGACTAGCGGGGCGGACGAGCAGTACTTC
cdr3_aa: CASSFGTSGADEQYF

j_call: TRBJ2-7
v_call: TRBV11-2
d_call: -
clone_size: -
cdr3_nt: TGTGCCAGCGGAACAGGGACCGGATACTACGAGCAGTACTTC
cdr3_aa: CASGTGTGYYEQYF

j_call: TRBJ1-2
v_call: TRBV27
d_call: TRBD1
clone_size: -
cdr3_nt: TGTGCCAGCAGTCTATACCGGGACAGACATTTTTATGGCTACACCTTC
cdr3_aa: CASSLYRDRHFYGYTF

j_call: TRBJ2-7
v_call: TRBV6-1
d_call: -
clone_size: -
cdr3_nt: TGTGCCAGCAGGGACCCGGGATACAACTACGAGCAGTACTTC
cdr3_aa: CASRDPGYNYEQYF

j_call: TRBJ1-5
v_call: TRBV28
d_call: -
clone_size: -
cdr3_nt: TGTGCCAGCAGTTCCCCCCGAAGGACACAGAATCAGCCCCAGCATTTT
cdr3_aa: CASSSPRRTQNQPQHF

j_call: TRBJ1-5
v_call: TRBV4-1
d_call: -
clone_size: -
cdr3_nt: TGCGCCAGCAGCCAAGAGAGGGTAAATCAGCCCCAGCATTTT
cdr3_aa: CASSQERVNQPQHF

j_call: TRBJ2-7
v_call: TRBV5-1
d_call: -
clone_size: -
cdr3_nt: TGCGCCAGCAGCTTGGGCGACAGACCCTACGAGCAGTACTTC
cdr3_aa: CASSLGDRPYEQYF

j_call: TRBJ1-2
v_call: TRBV11-2
d_call: TRBD1
clone_size: few
cdr3_nt: TGTGCCAGCAGCCCAGGACAGGCCTATGGCTACACCTTC
cdr3_aa: CASSPGQAYGYTF

j_call: TRBJ1-1
v_call: TRBV25-1
d_call: -
clone_size: -
cdr3_nt: TGTGCCAGCAGTTCGGGACTATCGGGCACTGAAGCTTTCTTT
cdr3_aa: CASSSGLSGTEAFF

j_call: TRBJ2-7
v_call: TRBV2
d_call: TRBD2
clone_size: -
cdr3_nt: TGTGCCAGCACCCTAGAGCGGGGGGGCGACGAGCAGTACTTC
cdr3_aa: CASTLERGGDEQYF